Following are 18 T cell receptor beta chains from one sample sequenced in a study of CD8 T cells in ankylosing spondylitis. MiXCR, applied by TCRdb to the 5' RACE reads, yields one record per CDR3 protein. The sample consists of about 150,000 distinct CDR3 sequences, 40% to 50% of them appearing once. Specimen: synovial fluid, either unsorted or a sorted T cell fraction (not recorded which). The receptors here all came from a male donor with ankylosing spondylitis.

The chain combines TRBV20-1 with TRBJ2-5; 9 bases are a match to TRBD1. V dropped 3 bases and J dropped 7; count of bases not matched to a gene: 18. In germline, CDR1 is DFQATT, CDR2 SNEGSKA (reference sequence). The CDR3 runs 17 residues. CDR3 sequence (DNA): TGCAGTGCTAGTGGGCTGGGACAGGGAAAATCCCCCCCGACCCAGTACTTC. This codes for CSASGLGQGKSPPTQYF.

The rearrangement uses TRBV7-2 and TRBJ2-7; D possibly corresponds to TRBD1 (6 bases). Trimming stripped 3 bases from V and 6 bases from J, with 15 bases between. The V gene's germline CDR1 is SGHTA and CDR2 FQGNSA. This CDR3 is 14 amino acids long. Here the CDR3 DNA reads TGTGCCAGCAGCTTGCTCCGATACAGGGTCGAGCAGTACTTC. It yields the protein CASSLLRYRVEQYF.

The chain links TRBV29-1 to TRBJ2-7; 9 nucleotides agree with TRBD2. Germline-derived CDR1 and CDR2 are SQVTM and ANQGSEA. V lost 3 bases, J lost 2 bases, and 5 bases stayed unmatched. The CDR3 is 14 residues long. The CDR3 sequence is CSVEVGLAPYEQYF. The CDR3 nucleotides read TGCAGCGTTGAGGTGGGACTAGCTCCCTACGAGCAGTACTTC.

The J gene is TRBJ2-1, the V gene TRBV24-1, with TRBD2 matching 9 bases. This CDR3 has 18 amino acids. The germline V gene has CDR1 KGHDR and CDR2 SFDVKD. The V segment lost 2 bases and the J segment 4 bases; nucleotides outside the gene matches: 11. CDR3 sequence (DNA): TGTGCCACCAGTGATTCAACTCGACTAGCGGAGACTTACAATGAGCAGTTCTTC. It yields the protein CATSDSTRLAETYNEQFF.

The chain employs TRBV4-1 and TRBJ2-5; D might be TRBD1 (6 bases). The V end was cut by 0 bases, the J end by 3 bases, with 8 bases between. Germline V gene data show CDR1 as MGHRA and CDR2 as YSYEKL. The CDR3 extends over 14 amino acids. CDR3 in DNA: TGCGCCAGCAGCCAAGAACAGGGTAAAGAGACCCAGTACTTC. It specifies CASSQEQGKETQYF.

The CDR3 is CSVVGPRENIQYF. For the CDR3, the DNA is TGCAGCGTTGTAGGGCCCCGGGAAAACATTCAGTACTTC. This rearrangement joins TRBV29-1 to TRBJ2-4; no definite D call. Trimming took 4 bases from V and 5 from J, leaving 12 bases between them. The germline gives CDR1 SQVTM, CDR2 ANQGSEA. This CDR3 has 13 residues.

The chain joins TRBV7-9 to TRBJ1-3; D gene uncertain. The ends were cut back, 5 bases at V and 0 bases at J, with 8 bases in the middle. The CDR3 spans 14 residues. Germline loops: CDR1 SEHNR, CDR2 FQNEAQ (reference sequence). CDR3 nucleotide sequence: TGTGCCAGCAGCCTTACAGACTCTGGAAACACCATATATTTT. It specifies CASSLTDSGNTIYF.

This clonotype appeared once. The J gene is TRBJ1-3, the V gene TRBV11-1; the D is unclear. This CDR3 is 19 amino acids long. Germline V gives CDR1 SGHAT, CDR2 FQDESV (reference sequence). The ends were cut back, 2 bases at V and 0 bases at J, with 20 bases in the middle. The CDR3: CASSLRTLGEPASGNTIYF. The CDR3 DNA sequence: TGTGCCAGCAGCTTACGCACCCTCGGCGAACCGGCCTCTGGAAACACCATATATTTT.

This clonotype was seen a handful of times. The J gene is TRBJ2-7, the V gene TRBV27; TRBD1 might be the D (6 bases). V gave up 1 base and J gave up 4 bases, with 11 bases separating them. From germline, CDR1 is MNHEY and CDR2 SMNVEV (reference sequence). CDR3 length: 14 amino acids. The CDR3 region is CASSLLPGAYEQYF. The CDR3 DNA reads TGTGCCAGCAGTTTATTACCAGGGGCGTACGAGCAGTACTTC.

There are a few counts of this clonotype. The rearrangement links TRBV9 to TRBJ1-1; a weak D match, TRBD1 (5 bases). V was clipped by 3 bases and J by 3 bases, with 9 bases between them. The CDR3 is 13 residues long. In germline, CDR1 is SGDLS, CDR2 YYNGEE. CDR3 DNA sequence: TGTGCCAGCAGCGGAGAGACAGACACTGAAGCTTTCTTT. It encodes CASSGETDTEAFF.

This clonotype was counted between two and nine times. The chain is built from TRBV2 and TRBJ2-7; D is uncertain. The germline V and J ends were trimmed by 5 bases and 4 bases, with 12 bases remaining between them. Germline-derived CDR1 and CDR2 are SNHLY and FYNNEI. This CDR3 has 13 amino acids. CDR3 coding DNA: TGTGCCAGCAGTTCGGTCATCCTTTACGAGCAGTACTTC. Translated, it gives CASSSVILYEQYF. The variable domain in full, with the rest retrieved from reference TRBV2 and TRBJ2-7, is EPEVTQTPSHQVTQMGQEVILRCVPISNHLYFYWYRQILGQKVEFLVSFYNNEISEKSEIFDDQFSVERPDGSNFTLKIRSTKLEDSAMYFCASSSVILYEQYFGPGTRLTVT.

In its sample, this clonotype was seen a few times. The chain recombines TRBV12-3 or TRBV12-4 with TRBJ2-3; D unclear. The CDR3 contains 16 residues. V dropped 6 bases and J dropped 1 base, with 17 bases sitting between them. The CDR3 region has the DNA TGTGCCAGCAGGCTGACACGCCAGGACCGCACAGATACGCAGTATTTT. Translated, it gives CASRLTRQDRTDTQYF.

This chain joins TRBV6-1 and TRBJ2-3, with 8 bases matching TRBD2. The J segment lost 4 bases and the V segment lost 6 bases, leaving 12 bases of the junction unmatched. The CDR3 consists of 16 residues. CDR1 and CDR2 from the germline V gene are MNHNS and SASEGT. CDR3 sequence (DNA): TGTGCCAGCAGACACCGGACGAAGGGACTAGCAGATACGCAGTATTTT. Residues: CASRHRTKGLADTQYF.

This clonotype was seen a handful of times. Here the CDR3 reads CASSPRGRGEQYF. For the CDR3, the DNA is TGTGCCAGCAGTCCGCGGGGTAGGGGCGAGCAGTACTTC. This chain connects TRBV6-1 to TRBJ2-7; a possible D gene is TRBD2 (6 bases). Trimming took 5 bases from V and 6 from J, leaving 14 bases between them. Germline V gives CDR1 MNHNS, CDR2 SASEGT. The CDR3 consists of 13 residues.

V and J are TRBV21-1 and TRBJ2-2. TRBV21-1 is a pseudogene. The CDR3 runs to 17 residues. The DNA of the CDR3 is TGTGCCAGCAGCAAAGCGGAGCTAAGAGAGAACACCGGGGAGCTGTTTTTT. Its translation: CASSKAELRENTGELFF.

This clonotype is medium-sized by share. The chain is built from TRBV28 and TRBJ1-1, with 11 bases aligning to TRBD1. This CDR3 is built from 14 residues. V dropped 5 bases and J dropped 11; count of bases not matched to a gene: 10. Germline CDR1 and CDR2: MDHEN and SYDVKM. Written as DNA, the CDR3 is TGTGCCAGCAGTCTCTGGACAGGGGGCCTAAGCGCTTTCTTT. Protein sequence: CASSLWTGGLSAFF.

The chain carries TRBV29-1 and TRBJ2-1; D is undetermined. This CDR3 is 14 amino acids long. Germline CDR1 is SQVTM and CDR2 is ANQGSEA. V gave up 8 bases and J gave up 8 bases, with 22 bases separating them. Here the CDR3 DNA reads TGCAGCTCTTCTTGGACGGAGCCCTTCTATGAGCAGTTCTTC. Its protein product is CSSSWTEPFYEQFF.

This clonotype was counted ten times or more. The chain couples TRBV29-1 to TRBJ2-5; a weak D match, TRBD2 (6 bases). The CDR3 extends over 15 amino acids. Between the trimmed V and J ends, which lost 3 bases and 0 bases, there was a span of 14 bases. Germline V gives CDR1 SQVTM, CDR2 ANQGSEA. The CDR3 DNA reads TGCAGCGTTGATGGACTACAGCAGTACCAAGAGACCCAGTACTTC. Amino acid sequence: CSVDGLQQYQETQYF.